Below, one TCR beta chain is given with its context. With 5 bases removed from V and 8 bases from J, the gap between germline ends came to 9 bases. Per the germline V gene, CDR1 is MDHEN and CDR2 is SYDVKM. The CDR3 is 12 residues long. TCRdb ran MiXCR on the 5' RACE reads and lists one entry per CDR3 protein. The sample yields approximately 50,000 distinct CDR3 sequences, about 12% seen once. This sample stems from a study of early T cells in non-severe SARS-CoV-2 infection. The chain joins TRBV28 to TRBJ1-4; D unclear. Sequenced material: whole blood, taken at baseline. The sequence was collected from an adult who was a healthcare worker with PCR-confirmed SARS-CoV-2 infection or an uninfected control (not recorded which). CDR3 sequence reads: CASSLNTEKLFF. CDR3 in DNA: TGTGCCAGCAGTCTAAACACCGAAAAACTGTTTTTT.